The text below deals with one T cell receptor beta chain. The target antigen is unknown. After template switching added a universal primer site, the resulting cDNA carried unique molecular identifiers. TCRdb reprocessed the 5' RACE reads with MiXCR, giving one entry per CDR3 protein. The repertoire holds about 340,000 distinct CDR3 sequences, with 9% to 15% as singletons. The source of the sample is a study of identical twins. Points from the study as a whole: In monozygotic twins, models underestimated the sharing of out-of-frame TCR alpha.

Trimming removed 6 bases at V and 4 bases at J, with 13 bases between. This CDR3 has 13 residues. Germline CDR1 and CDR2: SNHLY and FYNNEI. Each donor was a healthy Caucasian. A further study also used this sample, focusing on yellow fever vaccine responses in identical twins.

The chain recombines TRBV2 with TRBJ2-7; D is ambiguous. This receptor was obtained from a woman between 18 and 30 years old in good health. The specimen sequenced was CD8+ T cells sorted from blood. Here the CDR3 reads CASRVEPKYEQYF. In nucleotides, the CDR3 is TGTGCCAGCAGAGTGGAACCTAAGTACGAGCAGTACTTC.